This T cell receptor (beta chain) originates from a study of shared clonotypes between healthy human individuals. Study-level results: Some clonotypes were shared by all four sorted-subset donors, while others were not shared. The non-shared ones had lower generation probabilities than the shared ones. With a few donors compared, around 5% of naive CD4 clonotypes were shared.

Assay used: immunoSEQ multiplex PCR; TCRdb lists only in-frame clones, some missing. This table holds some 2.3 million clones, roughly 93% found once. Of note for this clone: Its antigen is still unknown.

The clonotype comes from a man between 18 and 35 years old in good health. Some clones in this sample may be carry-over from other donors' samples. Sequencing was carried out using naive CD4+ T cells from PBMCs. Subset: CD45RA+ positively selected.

The CDR3 DNA sequence: TGTGCCAGCAGCGCTTCTACAGGGGTTTCTGGAAACACCATATATTTT. This gives the protein CASSASTGVSGNTIYF. The chain uses TRBV9 and TRBJ1-3; 7 bases fit TRBD1. CDR1 is SGDLS, CDR2 YYNGEE, per germline. V dropped 3 bases and J dropped 1; count of bases not matched to a gene: 7. The CDR3 sequence is 16 residues long.